What follows is one TCR beta chain and its context. Its target is unknown. Losses at the gene ends were 5 bases for V and 6 bases for J; bases not matched to a gene: 13. Germline V gene lookup returns CDR1 SGHTA and CDR2 FQGNSA. CDR3 size: 15 residues. The record originates from a study of cytomegalovirus exposure and HLA in healthy donors. Points from the study as a whole: The authors judged a highly shared variant cluster likely a sequencing artifact. Most observed TCR sequences were rare, whereas some public TCRs were detected in many donors.

PCR used 60 Vbeta primers and 13 Jbeta primers. Assay: immunoSEQ multiplex PCR; the TCRdb copy retains only in-frame clones and omits some. Of 35,000 to 45,000 clones in the sample, 63% were seen once. The sequenced sample consisted of PBMCs. The chain carries TRBV7-2 and TRBJ2-7, with 7 bases aligning to TRBD1. The receptor was derived from a man aged 60 to 75 in good health and CMV-seropositive. The CDR3 sequence is CASSTTPERGPEQYF. Written as DNA, the CDR3 is TGTGCCAGCAGCACAACGCCCGAGAGGGGGCCCGAGCAGTACTTC.